This paragraph reports one TCR beta chain. Its antigen is unknown. Healthy donors had no documented immune events, such as infections, while sampled. Profiled with immunoSEQ multiplex PCR; TCRdb holds only in-frame clones, not every one. The sample carries about 100,000 clones, 80% to 90% recorded once. V gave up 5 bases and J gave up 3 bases, with 13 bases separating them. CDR3 length equals 14 residues. CDR1 is SGHVS and CDR2 is FQNEAQ in the germline V gene. The entry originates in a study of identifying expanded T cells in peripheral blood. The study's findings and limits: Two-week clone count variance significantly increased as total template count grew. About 1.2 clones differed between technical replicates, versus approximately 17 and 20 over time.

The sequenced sample was blood. V is TRBV7-8 and J is TRBJ1-2; D remains unclear. This clonotype was obtained from a person between 18 and 70 years old in good health. DNA of the CDR3: TGTGCCAGCAGCGTTCAGACCGAAGACTATGGCTACACCTTC. Translated, it gives CASSVQTEDYGYTF.